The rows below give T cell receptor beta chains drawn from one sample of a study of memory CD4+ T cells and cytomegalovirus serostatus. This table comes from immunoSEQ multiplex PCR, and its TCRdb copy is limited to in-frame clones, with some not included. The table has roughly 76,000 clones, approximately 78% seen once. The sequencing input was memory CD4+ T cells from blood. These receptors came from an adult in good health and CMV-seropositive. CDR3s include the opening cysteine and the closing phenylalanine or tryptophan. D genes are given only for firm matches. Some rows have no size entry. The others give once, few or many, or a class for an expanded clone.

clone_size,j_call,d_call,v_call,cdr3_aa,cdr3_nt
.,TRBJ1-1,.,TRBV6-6,CASIPQSGVTEAFF,TGTGCCAGTATCCCCCAGAGTGGTGTCACTGAAGCTTTCTTT
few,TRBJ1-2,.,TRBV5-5,CASSLGPNYGYTF,TGTGCCAGCAGCTTGGGACCTAACTATGGCTACACCTTC
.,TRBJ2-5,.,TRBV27,CASSLSSPPGHQEETQYF,TGTGCCAGCAGTTTATCGAGTCCCCCGGGACACCAGGAAGAGACCCAGTACTTC
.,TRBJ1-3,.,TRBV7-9,CASSPGRRGNTIYF,TGTGCCAGCAGCCCAGGACGTAGAGGAAACACCATATATTTT
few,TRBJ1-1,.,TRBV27,CASSGWFTEAFF,TGTGCCAGCAGTGGGTGGTTCACTGAAGCTTTCTTT
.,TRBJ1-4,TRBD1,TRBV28,CASSFQGGLTNEKLFF,TGTGCCAGCAGTTTTCAAGGGGGCTTGACTAATGAAAAACTGTTTTTT
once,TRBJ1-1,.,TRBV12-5,CASGRDGGTEAFF,TGTGCTAGTGGCCGGGACGGAGGTACTGAAGCTTTCTTT
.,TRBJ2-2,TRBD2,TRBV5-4,CASSPGTSGGTGELFF,TGTGCCAGCAGCCCCGGGACTAGCGGGGGCACCGGGGAGCTGTTTTTT
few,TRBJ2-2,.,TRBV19,CASSIPSRGDGELFF,TGTGCCAGTAGTATCCCCTCCCGGGGCGATGGGGAGCTGTTTTTT
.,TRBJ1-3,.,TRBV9,CASSVTGFSGNTIYF,TGTGCCAGCAGTGTAACAGGGTTCTCTGGAAACACCATATATTTT
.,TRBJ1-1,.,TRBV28,CASSRHSTEAFF,TGTGCCAGCAGCCGACATAGCACTGAAGCTTTCTTT
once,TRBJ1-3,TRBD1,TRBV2,CASSETGSGNTIYF,TGTGCCAGCAGTGAGACAGGGTCTGGAAACACCATATATTTT
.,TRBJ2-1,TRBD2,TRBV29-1,CSVDLLAGGLYNEQFF,TGCAGCGTTGATCTGTTAGCGGGGGGCCTGTACAATGAGCAGTTCTTC
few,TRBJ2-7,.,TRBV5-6,CASSLRGSYEQYF,TGTGCCAGCAGCTTGAGGGGCTCCTACGAGCAGTACTTC
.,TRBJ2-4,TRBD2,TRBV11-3,CASSRLAGGNIQYF,TGTGCCAGCAGCCGCCTAGCGGGAGGGAACATTCAGTACTTC
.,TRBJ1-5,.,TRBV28,CASSLVGDQPQHF,TGTGCCAGCAGTTTAGTGGGGGATCAGCCCCAGCATTTT
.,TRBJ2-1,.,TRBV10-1,CASSGDPRGRGEQFF,TGCGCCAGCAGTGGGGACCCAAGGGGTCGGGGTGAGCAGTTCTTC
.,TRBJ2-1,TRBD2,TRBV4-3,CASSQDLGSGSSNEQFF,TGCGCCAGCAGCCAAGATCTGGGTAGCGGGAGTTCAAATGAGCAGTTCTTC
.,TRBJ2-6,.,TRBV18,CASSPDLVTGANVLTF,TGTGCCAGCTCACCGGACCTAGTTACTGGGGCCAACGTCCTGACTTTC
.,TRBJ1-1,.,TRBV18,CASTFDRRTGEAFF,TGTGCCAGCACCTTCGACAGGAGAACAGGTGAAGCTTTCTTT
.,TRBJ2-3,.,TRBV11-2,CASSLAGDTQYF,TGTGCCAGCAGCTTAGCAGGAGATACGCAGTATTTT
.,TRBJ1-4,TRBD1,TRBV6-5,CASRDRVEKLFF,TGTGCCAGCAGGGACAGGGTCGAAAAACTGTTTTTT
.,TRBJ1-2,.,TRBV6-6,CASSRIDRRYGYTF,TGTGCCAGCAGTAGAATCGACCGACGATATGGCTACACCTTC
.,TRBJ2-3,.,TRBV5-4,CASSFADTQYF,TGTGCCAGCAGCTTCGCAGATACGCAGTATTTT
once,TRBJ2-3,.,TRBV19,CASSLLGFRTDTQYF,TGTGCCAGTAGTCTTCTCGGGTTTCGCACAGATACGCAGTATTTT
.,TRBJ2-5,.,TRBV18,CASSPGYQETQYF,TGTGCCAGCTCACCCGGGTACCAAGAGACCCAGTACTTC
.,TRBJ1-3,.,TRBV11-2,CASRREVGNTIYF,TGTGCCAGCAGGAGAGAGGTGGGAAACACCATATATTTT
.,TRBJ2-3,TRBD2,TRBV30,CAWSVIREGTDTQYF,TGTGCCTGGAGTGTAATTCGGGAGGGCACAGATACGCAGTATTTT
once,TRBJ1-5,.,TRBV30,CAWSTTSSQPQHF,TGTGCCTGGAGTACAACAAGTTCTCAGCCCCAGCATTTT
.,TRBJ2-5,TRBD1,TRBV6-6,CASSRGQGETQYF,TGTGCCAGCAGTCGTGGACAGGGAGAGACCCAGTACTTC
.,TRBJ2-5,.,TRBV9,CASSADILSQETQYF,TGTGCCAGCAGCGCGGACATCCTATCACAAGAGACCCAGTACTTC
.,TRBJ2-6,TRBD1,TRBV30,CAWSALTGVPGANVLTF,TGTGCCTGGAGCGCATTAACAGGGGTCCCTGGGGCCAACGTCCTGACTTTC
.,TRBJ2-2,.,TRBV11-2,CASSLVAQLKGTGELFF,TGTGCCAGCAGCTTAGTGGCGCAGCTAAAGGGCACCGGGGAGCTGTTTTTT
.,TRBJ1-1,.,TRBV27,CASSLRRNTEAFF,TGTGCCAGCAGTTTACGTAGGAACACTGAAGCTTTCTTT
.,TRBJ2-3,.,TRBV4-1,CASSQDGTGARSTDTQYF,TGCGCCAGCAGCCAAGATGGGACGGGGGCCCGAAGCACAGATACGCAGTATTTT
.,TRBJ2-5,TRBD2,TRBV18,CASSPLTSGGETQYF,TGTGCCAGCTCACCACTCACTAGCGGTGGAGAGACCCAGTACTTC
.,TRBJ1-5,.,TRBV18,CASSPISGGQPQHF,TGTGCCAGCTCACCAATCTCGGGGGGTCAGCCCCAGCATTTT
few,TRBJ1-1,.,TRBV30,CAWGLRTGGAFF,TGTGCCTGGGGACTCAGGACCGGTGGAGCTTTCTTT
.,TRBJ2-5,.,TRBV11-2,CASSLLGGRETQYF,TGTGCCAGCAGCTTATTAGGGGGTCGAGAGACCCAGTACTTC
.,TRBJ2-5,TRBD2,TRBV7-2,CASSPAASGIQETQYF,TGTGCCAGCAGCCCGGCGGCTAGCGGGATACAAGAGACCCAGTACTTC
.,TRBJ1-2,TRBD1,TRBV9,CASSAFQQGTSGYTF,TGTGCCAGCAGCGCATTCCAACAGGGGACGAGTGGCTACACCTTC
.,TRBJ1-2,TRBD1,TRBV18,CASSPGTGVSGYTF,TGTGCCAGCTCGCCCGGGACAGGGGTCTCTGGCTACACCTTC
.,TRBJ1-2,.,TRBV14,CASSLRGREHGYTF,TGTGCCAGCAGCCTAAGGGGGAGGGAACATGGCTACACCTTC
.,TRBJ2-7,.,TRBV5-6,CASSREALLLSYEQYF,TGTGCCAGCAGCCGAGAAGCCCTGTTGCTATCCTACGAGCAGTACTTC
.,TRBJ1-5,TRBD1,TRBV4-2,CASSQDFGTGLSQPQHF,TGTGCCAGCAGCCAAGATTTTGGGACAGGTCTAAGTCAGCCCCAGCATTTT
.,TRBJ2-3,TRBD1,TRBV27,CASSLWTGDTQYF,TGTGCCAGCAGTTTATGGACAGGTGATACGCAGTATTTT
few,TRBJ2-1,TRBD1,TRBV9,CASSVDSRGRDEQFF,TGTGCCAGCAGCGTCGATTCCAGGGGGCGTGATGAGCAGTTCTTC
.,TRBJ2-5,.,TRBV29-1,CSVERAAGAEETQYF,TGCAGCGTTGAAAGGGCGGCGGGTGCGGAAGAGACCCAGTACTTC
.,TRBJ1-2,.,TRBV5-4,CASSPGGMSNYGYTF,TGTGCCAGCAGCCCCGGGGGCATGTCCAACTATGGCTACACCTTC
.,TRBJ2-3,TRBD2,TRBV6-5,CASSYYGRGTDTQYF,TGTGCCAGCAGTTACTATGGGAGGGGCACAGATACGCAGTATTTT
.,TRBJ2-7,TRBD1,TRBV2,CASSEFEDGTGFYF,TGTGCCAGCAGTGAGTTTGAGGATGGGACAGGGTTTTACTTC
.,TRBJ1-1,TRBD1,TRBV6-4,CAPWDRDTEAFF,TGTGCCCCCTGGGACAGGGACACTGAAGCTTTCTTT
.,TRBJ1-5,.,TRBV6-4,CASSTESNQPQHF,TGTGCCAGCAGTACAGAGAGCAATCAGCCCCAGCATTTT
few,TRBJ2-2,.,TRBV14,CASSRMSTGELFF,TGTGCCAGCAGCCGGATGAGCACCGGGGAGCTGTTTTTT
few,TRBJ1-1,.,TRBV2,CASRVHRDTEAFF,TGTGCCAGCAGGGTCCACAGGGACACTGAAGCTTTCTTT
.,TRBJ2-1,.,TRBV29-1,CSVGVRAPGEQFF,TGCAGCGTTGGGGTCAGAGCGCCGGGTGAGCAGTTCTTC
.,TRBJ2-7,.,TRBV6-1,CASVGHSYEQYF,TGTGCCAGCGTGGGCCATTCCTACGAGCAGTACTTC